Described below is a single TCR beta chain sequence and its context. Its antigen is as yet unknown. A read error is possible here, since a much larger clone lies one base away. Genomic DNA constituted the template upon which TCR beta VDJ and CDR3 profiling was performed. Using its own MiXCR run on the reads, TCRdb lists one record per CDR3 protein. The sample has a few hundred thousand distinct CDR3 sequences, about a third seen once. This sample was taken from a study of CD8+CD57+ T cells in acquired aplastic anemia. About the research overall: DNA per sorted CD4+ or CD8+ sample ranged about 0.2 to 30 ug, averaging 3.2 ug.

CDR1 and CDR2 (germline): MNHNS, SASEGT. Trimming removed 6 bases from V and 11 bases from J, with 11 bases in between. CDR3 length: 12 residues. Those patients picked for sequencing had displayed CD8+CD57+ cell expansion on flow cytometry. Severe acquired aplastic anemia was present in all patients. Notes on the study in general: In CD8+ cells, Simpson's diversity showed no significant difference between patients and controls. The study identified 25 to 30 CD8+ CDR3 sequences shared by patients and controls.

The chain employs TRBV6-1 and TRBJ1-6; D is perhaps TRBD1 (5 bases). The sample consisted of sorted CD4+, CD8+, or CD8+CD57+ T cells (not recorded which) from PBMCs. The origin of this receptor is a human donor with aplastic anemia. CDR3 amino acids: CASRTGAPPLHF. The CDR3 DNA reads as TGTGCCAGCAGAACAGGAGCCCCACCCCTCCACTTT.